This T cell receptor beta chain was sequenced in a study of T cells in Graves' hyperthyroidism and ophthalmopathy. Germline V gives CDR1 GTSNPN, CDR2 SVGIG (reference sequence). Trimming left V 4 bases short and J 7 bases short, with 23 bases between. The CDR3 length is 15 residues. Each diagnosis was grounded in clinical symptoms, serum thyroxine and TRAb, thyroid ultrasound, and orbital computed tomography. The sample holds many counts of this clonotype. What it binds is not known. The TCR beta CDR3 regions underwent amplification using RNA transcripts as the source. RT-PCR in the first round (using the HTBI primer set) targeted the TCR CDR3. MiXCR was run by TCRdb on the multiplex PCR reads, yielding one entry per CDR3 protein. The sample has roughly 500,000 distinct CDR3 sequences, roughly 15% seen once. Points from the study as a whole: The blood repertoire included most of the expanded thyroid clonotypes above 0.001.

The sequencing input was blood. The chain has TRBV30 and TRBJ2-7; the D gene could be TRBD1 or TRBD2 (6 bases each). The source is a woman in her thirties with Graves' ophthalmopathy. CDR3 nucleotides: TGTGCCTGGATGGGGGCGCAGGGGAGGCAATGGGAGCAGTACTTC. As protein: CAWMGAQGRQWEQYF.